This T cell receptor beta chain was captured by sequencing in a study of cytomegalovirus exposure and HLA in healthy donors. Whole-study results and caveats: The study flagged about 150 TCR beta chains as cytomegalovirus-associated.

Comments on this clone: The antigen is undetermined.

Both 60 Vbeta primers and 13 Jbeta primers went into the PCR. Method: immunoSEQ multiplex PCR; TCRdb's copy keeps in-frame clones and lacks some. The sample lists more than 85,000 clones, over 60% seen once, with around a tenth in the top ten. CDR3 size: 12 residues. Germline V CDR1 and CDR2: MNHNS, SASEGT. V lost 5 bases and J 2 bases, leaving 6 bases between the germline ends. This clonotype originated in a male donor in good health and CMV-seropositive. Sequenced: PBMCs. The V and J genes are TRBV6-1 and TRBJ1-1; D gene uncertain. The CDR3 bases are TGTGCCAGCAGTATACACAACACTGAAGCTTTCTTT. This gives the protein CASSIHNTEAFF.